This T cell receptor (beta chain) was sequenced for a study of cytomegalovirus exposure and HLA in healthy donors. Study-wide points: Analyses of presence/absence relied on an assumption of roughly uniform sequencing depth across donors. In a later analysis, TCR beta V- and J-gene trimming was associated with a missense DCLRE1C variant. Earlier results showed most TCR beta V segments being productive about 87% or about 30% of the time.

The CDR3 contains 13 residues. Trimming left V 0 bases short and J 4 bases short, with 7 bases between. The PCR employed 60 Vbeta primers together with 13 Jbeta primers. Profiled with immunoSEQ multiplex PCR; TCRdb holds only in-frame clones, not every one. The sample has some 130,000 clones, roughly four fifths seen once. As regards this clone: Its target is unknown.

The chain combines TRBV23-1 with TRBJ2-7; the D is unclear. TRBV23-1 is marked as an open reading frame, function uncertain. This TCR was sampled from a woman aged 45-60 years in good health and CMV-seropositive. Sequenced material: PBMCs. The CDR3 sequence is CASSQSSHYEQYF. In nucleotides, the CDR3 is TGCGCCAGCAGTCAATCGTCCCATTACGAGCAGTACTTC.